These 16 T cell receptor beta chains came from one sample sequenced in a study of Ad26.COV2.S vaccination and SARS-CoV-2 variants. The assay was immunoSEQ multiplex PCR, and TCRdb's table has in-frame clones only and misses some. Of more than 300,000 clones in the sample, around 89% are singletons; the top ten hold 6.4%. The treatment denotes: over 15 received Ad26.COV2.S at low or high dose, single or two shots; roughly five received placebo; per-sample allocation not given. Specimen acquisition occurred on day 63 following the initial vaccine or placebo injection. Sequencing was performed on peripheral blood, taken in a trial of Ad26.COV2.S vaccine versus placebo. These receptors all come from a person aged 18-65 years who received the Ad26.COV2.S COVID-19 vaccine or a placebo.

This sequence joins TRBV24-1 and TRBJ2-1; 9 bases align to TRBD1. The V segment lost 4 bases and the J segment 1 base; nucleotides outside the gene matches: 4. The germline CDR1 and CDR2 sequences are KGHDR and SFDVKD. The length of the CDR3 is 16 residues. CDR3 DNA sequence: TGTGCCACCAGTGACGCCGGACAGGGGTCCTACAATGAGCAGTTCTTC. Protein product: CATSDAGQGSYNEQFF.

The J gene is TRBJ1-5, the V gene TRBV5-1; D call uncertain. The CDR3 has 13 residues. Deletions cut 1 base from V and 7 bases from J, with 9 bases between. Germline CDR1 is SGHRS and CDR2 is YFSETQ. For the CDR3, the DNA is TGCGCCAGCAGCTTGTTTTCGGAACAGCCCCAGCATTTT. Its translation is CASSLFSEQPQHF.

V usage is TRBV19 and J usage is TRBJ1-2, with D possibly matching TRBD1 (5 bases). The CDR3 sequence is 15 residues long. Per germline, CDR1 LNHDA and CDR2 SQIVND (reference sequence). V was cut by 4 bases and J by 0 bases, with 12 bases left in between. CDR3 bases: TGTGCCAGTAGTAGTCGGGGACGATCTAACTATGGCTACACCTTC. Translation gives CASSSRGRSNYGYTF.

This rearrangement joins TRBV29-1 to TRBJ1-2; D gene uncertain. The CDR3 consists of 13 residues. CDR1 and CDR2 from the germline V gene are SQVTM and ANQGSEA. V lost 5 bases and J lost 12, with 22 bases in between. CDR3 coding DNA: TGCAGCGTTCCACGTGGGGAGGGTAACGGCCACACCTTC. The encoded protein is CSVPRGEGNGHTF.

The genes are TRBV28 and TRBJ2-3; D is unclear. The CDR3 is made up of 14 amino acids. Germline V lookup: CDR1 MDHEN, CDR2 SYDVKM. V dropped 3 bases and J dropped 2 bases, with 9 bases sitting between them. Here the CDR3 reads CASSLLVITDTQYF. The CDR3 nucleotides are TGTGCCAGCAGTTTGTTAGTTATCACAGATACGCAGTATTTT.

This clone was detected a few times. The V call is TRBV25-1, the J call TRBJ1-2; unclear D gene. The CDR3 sequence is 14 residues long. CDR1 MGHDK and CDR2 SYGVNS come from the germline V gene. The V end was cut by 8 bases, the J end by 4 bases, with 17 bases between. CDR3 in DNA: TGTGCCAGCTCCCTGACTCCTCGACCCTATGGCTACACCTTC. It specifies CASSLTPRPYGYTF.

J is TRBJ1-1 and V is TRBV6-5; D remains ambiguous. This CDR3 has 14 residues. CDR1 is MNHEY, CDR2 SVGAGI, per germline. The germline V and J ends were trimmed by 2 bases and 1 base, with 8 bases remaining between them. The chain's CDR3 is CASSYGSWNTEAFF. CDR3 sequence (DNA): TGTGCCAGCAGTTACGGATCATGGAACACTGAAGCTTTCTTT.

Only one count was recorded for this clone. The chain has TRBV5-1 and TRBJ2-1; possible D gene TRBD2, 5 bases. The CDR3 runs to 18 residues. Trimming stripped 2 bases from V and 5 bases from J, with 23 bases between. Germline CDR1 is SGHRS and CDR2 is YFSETQ. Written as DNA, the CDR3 is TGCGCCAGCAGCTTCTATCTCTTAGGACTCAAAGGTAACAATGAGCAGTTCTTC. Translated: CASSFYLLGLKGNNEQFF.

The chain recombines TRBV7-3 with TRBJ1-4; no firm D call. The CDR3 is 14 amino acids. Trimming left V 1 base short and J 7 bases short, with 10 bases between. The germline V gene has CDR1 SGHTA and CDR2 FQGTGA. CDR3: CASSLRAPSEKLFF. The CDR3 DNA reads as TGTGCCAGCAGCTTAAGGGCGCCTTCTGAAAAACTGTTTTTT. The complete variable domain, with remaining parts taken from reference TRBV7-3 and TRBJ1-4, reads GAGVSQTPSNKVTEKGKYVELRCDPISGHTALYWYRQSLGQGPEFLIYFQGTGAADDSGLPNDRFFAVRPEGSVSTLKIQRTERGDSAVYLCASSLRAPSEKLFFGSGTQLSVL.

This chain links TRBV14 with TRBJ2-6, with D perhaps TRBD1 or TRBD2 (5 bases each). V lost 0 bases and J 0 bases, leaving 9 bases between the germline ends. Germline V CDR1 and CDR2: SGHDN, FVKESK. The CDR3 is 17 amino acids. The CDR3 DNA reads TGTGCCAGCAGCCAAGAGGGGGATTACTCTGGGGCCAACGTCCTGACTTTC. This gives the protein CASSQEGDYSGANVLTF.

This clone has ten or more counts. V is TRBV3-1 (or the pseudogene TRBV3-2) and J is TRBJ2-7; possibly TRBD1 for D (6 bases). Trimming stripped 1 base from V and 0 bases from J, with 13 bases between. CDR3 length equals 16 residues. Per germline, CDR1 LGHDT and CDR2 YNNKEL (reference sequence). The CDR3: CASSQVDRSYSYEQYF. DNA for the CDR3: TGTGCCAGCAGCCAAGTAGACAGGTCGTACTCCTACGAGCAGTACTTC.

The chain employs TRBV5-4 and TRBJ1-2; TRBD1 matches at 7 bases. The germline CDR1 and CDR2 sequences are SGHNT and YYREEE (reference sequence). The CDR3 is 16 amino acids. J lost 0 bases, V lost 3 bases, and 8 bases had no gene match. CDR3 residues: CASSSGTDLSNYGYTF. In nucleotides, the CDR3 is TGTGCCAGCAGCTCCGGGACAGATCTTTCTAACTATGGCTACACCTTC.

The rearrangement links TRBV7-2 to TRBJ2-7; D remains ambiguous. The V end lost 0 bases, the J end lost 3 bases, and 12 bases lay between the germline ends. The CDR3 spans 15 residues. Germline CDR1 is SGHTA and CDR2 is FQGNSA. The CDR3 bases are TGTGCCAGCAGCTTAGCGCGGCTAGTAGGCTACGAGCAGTACTTC. It is translated as CASSLARLVGYEQYF. The variable domain in full, with the rest retrieved from reference TRBV7-2 and TRBJ2-7, is GAGVSQSPSNKVTEKGKDVELRCDPISGHTALYWYRQSLGQGLEFLIYFQGNSAPDKSGLPSDRFSAERTGGSVSTLTIQRTQQEDSAVYLCASSLARLVGYEQYFGPGTRLTVT.

The genes are TRBV30 and TRBJ1-2; 8 bases line up with TRBD1. Germline V gene sequence: CDR1 GTSNPN, CDR2 SVGIG (reference sequence). The ends lost 3 bases at V and 7 bases at J; junction bases unmatched: 10. The CDR3 runs 14 residues. The CDR3, as DNA: TGTGCCTGGAGCGGGACAGGCGGATTCCCTGGCTACACCTTC. It translates to CAWSGTGGFPGYTF.

The chain employs TRBV7-2 and TRBJ2-7; a weak D match, TRBD1 (6 bases). The germline V and J ends were trimmed by 5 bases and 4 bases, with 9 bases remaining between them. CDR1 and CDR2 (germline): SGHTA, FQGNSA. The CDR3 is 12 residues long. The CDR3 region is CASSVTGYEQYF. In DNA form, the CDR3 reads TGTGCCAGCAGCGTAACAGGGTACGAGCAGTACTTC.

This rearrangement joins TRBV27 to TRBJ2-3; 14 bases agree with TRBD2. The germline CDR1 and CDR2 sequences are MNHEY and SMNVEV (reference sequence). The CDR3 loop spans 15 amino acids. V lost 5 bases to trimming and J lost 6 bases; unmatched junction nucleotides: 4. The CDR3 protein is CASSTGLAGVDTQYF. CDR3 in DNA: TGTGCCAGCAGTACGGGACTAGCGGGAGTCGATACGCAGTATTTT.